The 26 T cell receptor beta chains below all came from one sample that was sequenced in a study of T cells in Graves' hyperthyroidism and ophthalmopathy. RNA transcripts yielded amplified TCR beta CDR3 regions. Using the HTBI primer set, a first-round RT-PCR was run on the TCR CDR3. One entry per CDR3 protein, called by TCRdb with MiXCR from the multiplex PCR reads. The profile shows a few hundred thousand distinct CDR3 sequences, roughly 16% of them singletons. Sequencing was performed on blood. These receptors came from a woman between 35 and 50 years old with Graves' ophthalmopathy.

On this clonotype: A read error may explain this, as a much larger clone is one base away. The gene calls are TRBV11-3 and TRBJ2-6, with D possibly being TRBD1 (6 bases). The CDR3 spans 16 residues. The germline gives CDR1 SGHNT, CDR2 YENEEA. Deletions cut 3 bases from V and 2 bases from J, with 11 bases between. The CDR3 region has the DNA TGTGCCAGCAGCTTCGGGACAAGACCTGGGGCCAACGTCCTGACTTTC. As protein: CASSFGTRPGANVLTF.

This clonotype was recorded a few times. The V and J genes are TRBV28 and TRBJ1-2; no definite D call. Trimming took 8 bases from V and 4 from J, leaving 11 bases between them. Germline values: CDR1 MDHEN, CDR2 SYDVKM. There are 12 residues in the CDR3. The CDR3 is CASPSWSYGYTF. In nucleotides, the CDR3 is TGTGCCAGCCCCTCCTGGTCCTATGGCTACACCTTC.

This chain joins TRBV14 and TRBJ2-2, with 9 positions matching TRBD2. J gave up 6 bases and V 1 base, and 6 bases lay outside the gene matches. The germline gives CDR1 SGHDN, CDR2 FVKESK. CDR3 length: 16 amino acids. The CDR3 DNA is TGTGCCAGCAGCCAAGCGGGCGGGGGGGGGGCCGGGGAGCTGTTTTTT. It translates to CASSQAGGGGAGELFF.

This clonotype was seen ten or more times. V usage is TRBV30 and J usage is TRBJ2-5, with D unresolved. V lost 0 bases to trimming and J lost 5 bases, with 7 bases between them. The length of the CDR3 is 12 residues. Germline V lookup: CDR1 GTSNPN, CDR2 SVGIG (reference sequence). This CDR3 is CAWSVHGETQYF. In nucleotides, the CDR3 is TGTGCCTGGAGTGTACATGGGGAGACCCAGTACTTC.

This clonotype was seen a handful of times. The J gene is TRBJ2-1, the V gene TRBV6-2 or TRBV6-3; D may match TRBD1 or TRBD2 (5 bases each). Germline loops: CDR1 MNHEY, CDR2 SVGEGT. V was shortened by 0 bases and J by 5 bases, with 14 bases between the two germline ends. This CDR3 region has 16 residues. CDR3 coding DNA: TGTGCCAGCAGTTACTCGAGGGGCCTGGGTAACAATGAGCAGTTCTTC. Amino acid sequence: CASSYSRGLGNNEQFF.

This clonotype has a count of ten or more. The chain couples TRBV6-1 to TRBJ1-5; a possible D gene is TRBD1 (6 bases). CDR3 size: 14 residues. In germline, CDR1 is MNHNS, CDR2 SASEGT. V was cut by 5 bases and J by 7 bases, with 15 bases left in between. The CDR3 DNA is TGTGCCAGCAGTCCGACGACCGGGGGCCAGCCCCAGCATTTT. This translates into CASSPTTGGQPQHF.

This clonotype has ten or more counts. In DNA, the CDR3 is TGTGCCAGCACCCAGGGACGGAAATACGAGCAGTACTTC. This codes for CASTQGRKYEQYF. V and J are TRBV28 and TRBJ2-7; D may be TRBD1 or TRBD2 (5 bases each). Trimming pared 7 bases from V and 4 bases from J, leaving 14 bases between. CDR3 length: 13 residues. The germline V gene has CDR1 MDHEN and CDR2 SYDVKM. Full variable domain (rest looked up from reference TRBV28 and TRBJ2-7): DVKVTQSSRYLVKRTGEKVFLECVQDMDHENMFWYRQDPGLGLRLIYFSYDVKMKEKGDIPEGYSVSREKKERFSLILESASTNQTSMYLCASTQGRKYEQYFGPGTRLTVT.

V is TRBV5-6 and J is TRBJ1-2; D not resolved. Germline loops: CDR1 SGHDT, CDR2 YYEEEE. This CDR3 comprises 15 residues. The V end lost 2 bases, the J end lost 0 bases, and 11 bases lay between the germline ends. The CDR3 DNA reads as TGTGCCAGCAGCTTCGGACTGAACACTAACTATGGCTACACCTTC. This encodes CASSFGLNTNYGYTF.

The chain is built from TRBV19 and TRBJ2-1; 8 positions match TRBD1. CDR3 length: 14 amino acids. V lost 5 bases to trimming and J lost 7 bases; unmatched junction nucleotides: 7. The germline V gene encodes CDR1 LNHDA and CDR2 SQIVND (reference sequence). CDR3 region: CASSSGDRWNEQFF. CDR3 DNA: TGTGCCAGTAGTTCGGGGGACAGGTGGAATGAGCAGTTCTTC. The variable domain in full, with the rest retrieved from reference TRBV19 and TRBJ2-1, is DGGITQSPKYLFRKEGQNVTLSCEQNLNHDAMYWYRQDPGQGLRLIYYSQIVNDFQKGDIAEGYSVSREKKESFPLTVTSAQKNPTAFYLCASSSGDRWNEQFFGPGTRLTVL.

DNA for the CDR3: TGTGCCAGCAGCTTCCGGGTGGAGAACTCTGGAAACACCATATATTTT. This encodes CASSFRVENSGNTIYF. The J gene is TRBJ1-3, the V gene TRBV3-1; D not certain. Germline loops: CDR1 LGHDT, CDR2 YNNKEL (reference sequence). The CDR3 has 16 amino acids. Trimming removed 5 bases from V and 0 bases from J, with 14 bases in between.

This clonotype was found a few times. This chain uses TRBV6-1 with TRBJ2-1; 8 bases line up with TRBD2. Unmatched junction bases numbered 8, after V lost 6 bases and J lost 4 bases. The CDR3 consists of 15 residues. Germline V gene lookup returns CDR1 MNHNS and CDR2 SASEGT. In DNA form, the CDR3 reads TGTGCCAGCAGGGGCGCTGGACTAGCATACAATGAGCAGTTCTTC. Protein sequence: CASRGAGLAYNEQFF.

This clonotype appeared a single time. V and J are TRBV6-1 and TRBJ1-4; no firm D call. The CDR3 is 14 amino acids. Per the germline V gene, CDR1 is MNHNS and CDR2 is SASEGT. The V gene lost 6 bases and the J gene lost 2 bases, with 10 bases spanning the gap. The CDR3 DNA sequence: TGTGCCAGCAGGAAGGTGGCGACTAATGAAAAACTGTTTTTT. Translation: CASRKVATNEKLFF.

This clonotype was seen a handful of times. V usage is TRBV12-3 or TRBV12-4 and J usage is TRBJ1-1; D gene unclear. V lost 11 bases and J 1 base, leaving 11 bases between the germline ends. The CDR3 totals 12 residues. This chain's CDR3 is CAERVPNTEAFF. The CDR3, as DNA: TGTGCCGAAAGGGTTCCGAACACTGAAGCTTTCTTT.

A few counts support this clonotype. The V gene is TRBV7-2, the J gene TRBJ1-3; D remains unclear. There are 12 residues in the CDR3. Trimming removed 1 base from V and 9 bases from J, with 7 bases in between. Germline CDR1 and CDR2: SGHTA and FQGNSA. CDR3: CASSLGQSTIYF. CDR3 DNA: TGTGCCAGCAGCTTAGGGCAGAGCACCATATATTTT.

V usage is TRBV7-8 and J usage is TRBJ1-1, with D maybe TRBD1 (6 bases). This CDR3 has 17 amino acids. The V end lost 7 bases, the J end lost 1 base, and 22 bases lay between the germline ends. The germline V gene encodes CDR1 SGHVS and CDR2 FQNEAQ. CDR3 bases: TGTGCCAGCACTCCCCGGGGGTGGGGGGGCCGGAACACTGAAGCTTTCTTT. Protein: CASTPRGWGGRNTEAFF.

The J gene is TRBJ2-7, the V gene TRBV5-1; the match to TRBD1 covers 10 bases. The germline CDR1 and CDR2 sequences are SGHRS and YFSETQ. The CDR3 extends over 13 amino acids. V lost 4 bases, J lost 5 bases, and 3 bases stayed unmatched. CDR3 in amino acids: CASSRQGAHEQYF. The CDR3 region has the DNA TGCGCCAGCAGCCGACAGGGGGCGCACGAGCAGTACTTC.

This chain joins TRBV5-1 and TRBJ2-5, with a tentative D call TRBD1 (5 bases). The CDR3 contains 17 residues. Per germline, CDR1 SGHRS and CDR2 YFSETQ. Trimming shortened V by 0 bases and J by 4 bases, and 19 bases separated the two germline ends. The CDR3 DNA is TGCGCCAGCAGCTTGGAAGTGGGGCAGATAAGTGGAGAGACCCAGTACTTC. This translates into CASSLEVGQISGETQYF.

V usage is TRBV5-1 and J usage is TRBJ1-2, with D unresolved. Germline loops: CDR1 SGHRS, CDR2 YFSETQ. V was shortened by 6 bases and J by 4 bases, with 19 bases between the two germline ends. The length of the CDR3 is 15 residues. This CDR3 is CASKSAPTVGYGYTF. CDR3 in DNA: TGCGCCAGCAAATCGGCCCCCACGGTGGGCTATGGCTACACCTTC.

This clonotype was counted many times. The chain employs TRBV2 and TRBJ2-1; no clear D gene. Germline CDR1 and CDR2: SNHLY and FYNNEI. CDR3 length: 11 amino acids. V was shortened by 3 bases and J by 7 bases, with 4 bases between the two germline ends. Written as DNA, the CDR3 is TGTGCCAGCAGTGAGGGGAATGAGCAGTTCTTC. It translates to CASSEGNEQFF.

The rearrangement uses TRBV24-1 and TRBJ1-1; 7 bases align to TRBD1. The V gene end was trimmed by 3 bases and the J gene end by 5 bases; junction bases not matched to a gene: 5. Germline CDR1 KGHDR, CDR2 SFDVKD. This CDR3 has 14 amino acids. This CDR3 reads CATSDDRVVTEAFF. The CDR3 nucleotides are TGTGCCACCAGTGATGACAGGGTAGTTACTGAAGCTTTCTTT.

The chain uses TRBV30 and TRBJ2-3, with 8 bases lining up with TRBD2. With 3 bases clipped from V and 2 bases from J, the junction kept 4 bases outside the gene matches. The germline gives CDR1 GTSNPN, CDR2 SVGIG (reference sequence). CDR3 length: 14 residues. CDR3 sequence (DNA): TGTGCCTGGAGGCGCGGGGGGCCCACAGATACGCAGTATTTT. Amino acid sequence: CAWRRGGPTDTQYF.

This clonotype was detected a few times. The chain is built from TRBV10-3 and TRBJ2-7, with no clear D. Germline V gene sequence: CDR1 ENHRY, CDR2 SYGVKD. Trimming left V 2 bases short and J 3 bases short, with 11 bases between. The CDR3 covers 14 residues. The CDR3 sequence is CAISELGRVYEQYF. The CDR3 DNA reads TGTGCCATCAGTGAGCTAGGTCGCGTCTACGAGCAGTACTTC.

The chain has TRBV15 and TRBJ2-1, with D maybe TRBD1 (6 bases). The CDR3 sequence is 14 residues long. V gave up 1 base and J gave up 4 bases, with 8 bases separating them. Germline-derived CDR1 and CDR2 are LNHNV and YYDKDF (reference sequence). CDR3 in amino acids: CATSRGGQYNEQFF. Written as DNA, the CDR3 is TGTGCCACCAGCAGAGGTGGACAGTACAATGAGCAGTTCTTC.

This clonotype was found many times. The genes are TRBV5-1 and TRBJ2-1; TRBD2 matches at 7 bases. Germline CDR1 and CDR2: SGHRS and YFSETQ. The CDR3 runs to 15 residues. Trimming cost V 1 base and J 5 bases; bases outside gene matches: 6. DNA for the CDR3: TGCGCCAGCAGCTTGTTGCGGGAGAGCGACAATGAGCAGTTCTTC. It specifies CASSLLRESDNEQFF. The full variable domain, in which reference TRBV5-1 and TRBJ2-1 provide the parts outside the CDR3, is KAGVTQTPRYLIKTRGQQVTLSCSPISGHRSVSWYQQTPGQGLQFLFEYFSETQRNKGNFPGRFSGRQFSNSRSEMNVSTLELGDSALYLCASSLLRESDNEQFFGPGTRLTVL.

On this clonotype: An end of the junction does not agree with germline; a read error may underlie this. The chain employs TRBV29-1 and TRBJ2-1; no definite D call. CDR3 length: 11 amino acids. In germline, CDR1 is SQVTM, CDR2 ANQGSEA. DNA for the CDR3: TGTAGTATGGTACTCTACAATGAGCAGTTCTTC. Translated: CSMVLYNEQFF.

This clonotype has ten or more counts. V gene TRBV7-6 combines with J gene TRBJ2-7; tentative D call: TRBD2 (6 bases). Per germline, CDR1 SGHVS and CDR2 FNYEAQ. The CDR3 runs 13 residues. V lost 7 bases and J 0 bases, leaving 10 bases between the germline ends. CDR3 nucleotides: TGTGCCAGCAACGGGACTCACTCCTACGAGCAGTACTTC. Protein product: CASNGTHSYEQYF.